This entry concerns a single T cell receptor beta chain. Antigen specificity is unknown. The sample belongs to a study of blood T cells in healthy people across ages. Points from the study as a whole: Any changes in expanded clonotypes were possibly confounded, as donor CMV status remained unknown.

Through a sample-barcoded 5' primer and a J-beta primer mix, a second PCR was run for roughly 7 to 12 cycles. TCRdb re-called the 5' RACE reads with MiXCR, one entry per CDR3 protein. The sample includes 700,000 or so distinct CDR3 sequences, 22% seen only once; the top ten take roughly 22%. The TCR comes from a man aged 65 to 85 in good health. Sequencing was done on a sample of blood.

As DNA, the CDR3 is TGCAGTGCACTAGCGGGAGGCACACACTTTAGCTCCTACAATGAGCAGTTCTTC. It encodes CSALAGGTHFSSYNEQFF. The chain has TRBV20-1 and TRBJ2-1, with 12 bases aligning to TRBD2. The CDR3 totals 18 residues. Germline V gives CDR1 DFQATT, CDR2 SNEGSKA (reference sequence). Germline trimming cut 6 bases from V and 0 bases from J; bases unmatched to any gene: 12.